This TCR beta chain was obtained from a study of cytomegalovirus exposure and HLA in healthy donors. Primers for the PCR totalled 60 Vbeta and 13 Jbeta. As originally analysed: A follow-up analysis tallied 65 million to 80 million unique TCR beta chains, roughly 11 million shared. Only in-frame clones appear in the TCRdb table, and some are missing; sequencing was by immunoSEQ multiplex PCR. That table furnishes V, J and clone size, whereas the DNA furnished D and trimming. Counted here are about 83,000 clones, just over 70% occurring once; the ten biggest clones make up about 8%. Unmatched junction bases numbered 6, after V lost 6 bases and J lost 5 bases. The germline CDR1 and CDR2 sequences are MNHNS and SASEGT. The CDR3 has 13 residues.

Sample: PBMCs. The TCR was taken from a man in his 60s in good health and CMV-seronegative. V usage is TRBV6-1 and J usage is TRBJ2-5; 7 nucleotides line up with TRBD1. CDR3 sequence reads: CASRDRSRETQYF. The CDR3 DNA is TGTGCCAGCAGGGACAGGTCTCGGGAGACCCAGTACTTC.